The rows below give T cell receptor beta chains drawn from one sample of a study of cytomegalovirus exposure and HLA in healthy donors. Produced via immunoSEQ multiplex PCR; TCRdb's table is partial and in-frame only. This repertoire includes around 80,000 clones. Sequenced sample: PBMCs. The receptors were sampled from a man aged 40-50 years in good health and CMV-seronegative. Both conserved end residues are part of each CDR3. Fields, in order: J gene, D gene, V gene, CDR3 protein, CDR3 DNA. A D gene is named only where the DNA matches it firmly.

j_call: TRBJ2-3
d_call: TRBD2
v_call: TRBV2
cdr3_aa: CASSKTLAAFTDTQYF
cdr3_nt: TGTGCCAGCAGCAAAACGCTAGCGGCCTTCACAGATACGCAGTATTTT

j_call: TRBJ2-7
d_call: TRBD1
v_call: TRBV5-6
cdr3_aa: CASSPDRGRFGEQYF
cdr3_nt: TGTGCCAGCAGCCCGGACAGGGGGCGCTTCGGCGAGCAGTACTTC

j_call: TRBJ1-3
d_call: .
v_call: TRBV20-1
cdr3_aa: CSAYSGNTIYF
cdr3_nt: TGCAGTGCTTACTCTGGAAACACCATATATTTT

j_call: TRBJ2-1
d_call: TRBD2
v_call: TRBV7-2
cdr3_aa: CASSIRSGRAYNEQFF
cdr3_nt: TGTGCCAGCAGCATAAGAAGCGGGAGGGCCTACAATGAGCAGTTCTTC

j_call: TRBJ1-4
d_call: TRBD1
v_call: TRBV27
cdr3_aa: CASSYGQGAGEKLFF
cdr3_nt: TGTGCCAGCAGTTATGGACAGGGGGCTGGTGAAAAACTGTTTTTT

j_call: TRBJ2-3
d_call: TRBD2
v_call: TRBV9
cdr3_aa: CASSVSGRAGDTQYF
cdr3_nt: TGTGCCAGCAGCGTTAGCGGGAGGGCCGGGGATACGCAGTATTTT

j_call: TRBJ2-3
d_call: .
v_call: TRBV6-5
cdr3_aa: CASSYSFIQEDTQYF
cdr3_nt: TGTGCCAGCAGTTACTCTTTTATTCAGGAAGATACGCAGTATTTT

j_call: TRBJ2-1
d_call: TRBD2
v_call: TRBV7-8
cdr3_aa: CASSLRGGRLDNEQFF
cdr3_nt: TGTGCCAGCAGCTTAAGGGGCGGGAGACTGGACAATGAGCAGTTCTTC

j_call: TRBJ2-2
d_call: TRBD2
v_call: TRBV7-4
cdr3_aa: CASSLRTSGTGGTGELFF
cdr3_nt: TGTGCCAGCAGCCTCCGGACTAGCGGGACCGGGGGCACCGGGGAGCTGTTTTTT

j_call: TRBJ2-2
d_call: TRBD1
v_call: TRBV5-6
cdr3_aa: CASSWDSLTNTGELFF
cdr3_nt: TGTGCCAGCAGCTGGGACAGCCTCACGAACACCGGGGAGCTGTTTTTT

j_call: TRBJ2-7
d_call: TRBD1
v_call: TRBV2
cdr3_aa: CASSAWTGSNEQYF
cdr3_nt: TGTGCCAGCAGTGCGTGGACAGGGAGCAACGAGCAGTACTTC

j_call: TRBJ1-5
d_call: .
v_call: TRBV5-6
cdr3_aa: CASSAGLYRSNQPQHF
cdr3_nt: TGTGCCAGCAGCGCGGGACTCTATAGAAGCAATCAGCCCCAGCATTTT

j_call: TRBJ1-2
d_call: .
v_call: TRBV5-5
cdr3_aa: CASSLVARDYGYTF
cdr3_nt: TGTGCCAGCAGCTTGGTCGCCAGGGATTATGGCTACACCTTC

j_call: TRBJ2-2
d_call: TRBD1
v_call: TRBV7-8
cdr3_aa: CASSSDLQGLATGELFF
cdr3_nt: TGTGCCAGCAGCTCGGACTTACAGGGGTTGGCCACCGGGGAGCTGTTTTTT

j_call: TRBJ2-7
d_call: TRBD1
v_call: TRBV30
cdr3_aa: CASNPTTGVPYEQYF
cdr3_nt: TGTGCCTCAAATCCCACGACAGGGGTACCCTACGAGCAGTACTTC

j_call: TRBJ1-5
d_call: .
v_call: TRBV19
cdr3_aa: CASSISGQYSNQPQHF
cdr3_nt: TGTGCCAGTAGTATTTCAGGACAGTATAGCAATCAGCCCCAGCATTTT

j_call: TRBJ2-6
d_call: .
v_call: TRBV4-3
cdr3_aa: CASSRHSGANVLTF
cdr3_nt: TGCGCCAGCAGCCGACACTCTGGGGCCAACGTCCTGACTTTC

j_call: TRBJ1-1
d_call: .
v_call: TRBV5-1
cdr3_aa: CASSLAGMNTEAFF
cdr3_nt: TGCGCCAGCAGCTTGGCAGGGATGAACACTGAAGCTTTCTTT

j_call: TRBJ2-7
d_call: .
v_call: TRBV18
cdr3_aa: CASSPKRDKFYEQYF
cdr3_nt: TGTGCCAGCTCTCCAAAGCGGGACAAATTCTACGAGCAGTACTTC

j_call: TRBJ1-2
d_call: .
v_call: TRBV4-3
cdr3_aa: CASSQDMGPAYGYTF
cdr3_nt: TGCGCCAGCAGCCAAGATATGGGGCCAGCCTATGGCTACACCTTC

j_call: TRBJ2-7
d_call: .
v_call: TRBV30
cdr3_aa: CAWRVEGHGSYEQYF
cdr3_nt: TGTGCCTGGAGGGTGGAGGGTCACGGTTCCTACGAGCAGTACTTC

j_call: TRBJ1-4
d_call: TRBD1
v_call: TRBV7-2
cdr3_aa: CASSLETGGSEKLFF
cdr3_nt: TGTGCCAGCAGCCTAGAGACAGGGGGTAGTGAAAAACTGTTTTTT

j_call: TRBJ2-3
d_call: TRBD1
v_call: TRBV18
cdr3_aa: CASSPLDRGGTDTQYF
cdr3_nt: TGTGCCAGCTCACCACTGGACAGGGGTGGCACAGATACGCAGTATTTT

j_call: TRBJ1-3
d_call: .
v_call: TRBV29-1
cdr3_aa: CSAPWGCANTIYF
cdr3_nt: TGCAGCGCCCCCTGGGGCTGTGCAAACACCATATATTTT

j_call: TRBJ2-1
d_call: TRBD2
v_call: TRBV19
cdr3_aa: CASGSGRLTNRYNEQFF
cdr3_nt: TGTGCCAGTGGTAGCGGGAGGCTAACGAATCGCTACAATGAGCAGTTCTTC

j_call: TRBJ2-1
d_call: TRBD2
v_call: TRBV19
cdr3_aa: CASSTGTSGGHEQFF
cdr3_nt: TGTGCCAGTAGTACCGGGACTAGCGGGGGGCATGAGCAGTTCTTC

j_call: TRBJ2-7
d_call: .
v_call: TRBV7-2
cdr3_aa: CASSRQTGIYEQYF
cdr3_nt: TGTGCCAGCAGCCGGCAAACAGGGATTTACGAGCAGTACTTC

j_call: TRBJ2-1
d_call: .
v_call: TRBV7-9
cdr3_aa: CASSSGYNEQFF
cdr3_nt: TGTGCCAGCAGCTCGGGCTACAATGAGCAGTTCTTC

j_call: TRBJ2-2
d_call: TRBD1
v_call: TRBV18
cdr3_aa: CASSPGQGRSGELFF
cdr3_nt: TGTGCCAGCTCACCAGGACAGGGCCGGAGCGGGGAGCTGTTTTTT

j_call: TRBJ2-1
d_call: .
v_call: TRBV7-6
cdr3_aa: CASSRQDNEQFF
cdr3_nt: TGTGCCAGCAGCCGACAGGACAATGAGCAGTTCTTC

j_call: TRBJ1-2
d_call: TRBD1
v_call: TRBV5-1
cdr3_aa: CASSLEGRGDGYTF
cdr3_nt: TGCGCCAGCAGCTTGGAGGGCAGGGGGGATGGCTACACCTTC

j_call: TRBJ2-7
d_call: TRBD2
v_call: TRBV5-4
cdr3_aa: CASSLVAGASGEQYF
cdr3_nt: TGTGCCAGCAGCTTGGTAGCGGGAGCTTCGGGGGAGCAGTACTTC

j_call: TRBJ2-1
d_call: TRBD2
v_call: TRBV9
cdr3_aa: CASSVSGSSYNEQFF
cdr3_nt: TGTGCCAGCAGCGTTAGCGGGAGCTCCTACAATGAGCAGTTCTTC

j_call: TRBJ2-5
d_call: TRBD2
v_call: TRBV6-5
cdr3_aa: CASSLAGATGETQYF
cdr3_nt: TGTGCCAGCAGTCTAGCGGGGGCTACGGGGGAGACCCAGTACTTC

j_call: TRBJ1-3
d_call: .
v_call: TRBV6-5
cdr3_aa: CASAPGAANGNTIYF
cdr3_nt: TGTGCCAGTGCCCCCGGAGCAGCAAATGGAAACACCATATATTTT

j_call: TRBJ1-2
d_call: .
v_call: TRBV4-1
cdr3_aa: CASSQDESGLYGYTF
cdr3_nt: TGCGCCAGCAGCCAAGATGAATCAGGTCTCTACGGCTACACCTTC

j_call: TRBJ2-7
d_call: TRBD2
v_call: TRBV9
cdr3_aa: CASSPRTSGGEQYF
cdr3_nt: TGTGCCAGCAGCCCTCGGACTAGCGGGGGCGAGCAGTACTTC

j_call: TRBJ2-3
d_call: .
v_call: TRBV4-3
cdr3_aa: CASSLRLRTLGTDTQYF
cdr3_nt: TGCGCCAGCAGCCTCCGCCTAAGGACATTAGGCACAGATACGCAGTATTTT

j_call: TRBJ2-2
d_call: .
v_call: TRBV4-3
cdr3_aa: CASSGAFTGFTGELFF
cdr3_nt: TGCGCCAGCAGCGGAGCTTTCACAGGGTTTACCGGGGAGCTGTTTTTT

j_call: TRBJ2-1
d_call: .
v_call: TRBV6-5
cdr3_aa: CASSYSGSSTHNEQFF
cdr3_nt: TGTGCCAGCAGTTACTCCGGGAGCTCCACTCACAATGAGCAGTTCTTC

j_call: TRBJ1-1
d_call: .
v_call: TRBV25-1
cdr3_aa: CASTKNTEAFF
cdr3_nt: TGTGCCAGCACTAAGAACACTGAAGCTTTCTTT

j_call: TRBJ2-7
d_call: TRBD1
v_call: TRBV4-3
cdr3_aa: CASSQDPGTGGYEQYF
cdr3_nt: TGCGCCAGCAGCCAAGATCCCGGGACAGGGGGCTACGAGCAGTACTTC

j_call: TRBJ1-5
d_call: .
v_call: TRBV2
cdr3_aa: CASSEQGNQPQHF
cdr3_nt: TGTGCCAGCAGTGAACAGGGGAATCAGCCCCAGCATTTT

j_call: TRBJ2-5
d_call: .
v_call: TRBV7-9
cdr3_aa: CASSLVAGQQETQYF
cdr3_nt: TGTGCCAGCAGCTTAGTCGCCGGACAACAAGAGACCCAGTACTTC

j_call: TRBJ2-7
d_call: .
v_call: TRBV20-1
cdr3_aa: CSAPSGLGQYF
cdr3_nt: TGCAGTGCCCCGTCAGGGTTGGGGCAGTACTTC

j_call: TRBJ2-5
d_call: TRBD1
v_call: TRBV14
cdr3_aa: CASSQDRGLVETQYF
cdr3_nt: TGTGCCAGCAGCCAAGACAGGGGGCTGGTGGAGACCCAGTACTTC

j_call: TRBJ1-4
d_call: .
v_call: TRBV13
cdr3_aa: CASSKQGREKLFF
cdr3_nt: TGTGCCAGCAGTAAACAGGGTAGGGAAAAACTGTTTTTT

j_call: TRBJ2-1
d_call: .
v_call: TRBV12-5
cdr3_aa: CASGFYGELHEQFF
cdr3_nt: TGTGCTAGTGGTTTTTATGGGGAGTTACATGAGCAGTTCTTC

j_call: TRBJ2-7
d_call: .
v_call: TRBV5-5
cdr3_aa: CASSLDPGGASYEQYF
cdr3_nt: TGTGCCAGCAGCTTGGATCCTGGGGGCGCGTCCTACGAGCAGTACTTC

j_call: TRBJ1-1
d_call: .
v_call: TRBV9
cdr3_aa: CASSVDFSTEAFF
cdr3_nt: TGTGCCAGCAGCGTAGATTTCAGCACTGAAGCTTTCTTT

j_call: TRBJ1-1
d_call: .
v_call: TRBV7-2
cdr3_aa: CASSDSPGFPEGNTEAFF
cdr3_nt: TGTGCCAGCAGCGACAGCCCCGGATTCCCGGAGGGGAACACTGAAGCTTTCTTT

j_call: TRBJ1-2
d_call: TRBD1
v_call: TRBV6-5
cdr3_aa: CASTPYGTGGYGYTF
cdr3_nt: TGTGCCAGCACCCCCTACGGGACAGGGGGTTATGGCTACACCTTC